These T cell receptor beta chains were read from a single sample in a study of blood T cell repertoires in COVID-19. Only in-frame clones appear in the TCRdb table, and some are missing; sequencing was by immunoSEQ multiplex PCR. The table includes about 280,000 clones, about 85% detected once. The sample taken for sequencing was PBMCs or T cells enriched from blood (not recorded which). The receptors were gathered from a woman aged 45-59 years who had recovered from COVID-19. Each CDR3 is given with its conserved first and last residue. A D gene is named only where the DNA matches it firmly. Not all rows give a size; the values are once, few, many and, for expanded clones, a class.

J,D,V,size,DNA,CDR3
TRBJ2-7,TRBD1,TRBV4-2,NA,TGTGCCAGCAGCCTACAGGGGGCGTCGGCCGAGCAGTACTTC,CASSLQGASAEQYF
TRBJ1-1,NA,TRBV19,NA,TGTGCCAGTAGTGGATACAGGGAGAACACTGAAGCTTTCTTT,CASSGYRENTEAFF
TRBJ1-5,NA,TRBV4-3,NA,TGCGCCAGCAGCCAAGATTACGGGAAGACAGGCTCCCTTCAGCCCCAGCATTTT,CASSQDYGKTGSLQPQHF
TRBJ2-1,TRBD2,TRBV28,NA,TGTGCCAGCAGTCCACAACTAGCGGGGGGTTACAATGAGCAGTTCTTC,CASSPQLAGGYNEQFF
TRBJ2-7,TRBD2,TRBV18,NA,TGTGCCACCAACCCTAGCGGACTCTCCTACGAGCAGTACTTC,CATNPSGLSYEQYF
TRBJ2-1,TRBD2,TRBV4-3,NA,TGCGCCAGCAGCCAAGGTCGAGCGGGAGCTATCAATGAGCAGTTCTTC,CASSQGRAGAINEQFF
TRBJ1-1,TRBD1,TRBV7-8,once,TGTGCCAGCAGCCTAGCAGGGACAGGGAAGAACACTGAAGCTTTCTTT,CASSLAGTGKNTEAFF
TRBJ2-1,NA,TRBV9,NA,TGTGCCAGCGCAACGGTTGCCGGGACTAATGAGCAGTTCTTC,CASATVAGTNEQFF
TRBJ1-2,TRBD1,TRBV27,NA,TGTGCCAGCAGTTTAGTGGGGACAGGGGGCGCCGGTTATGGCTACACCTTC,CASSLVGTGGAGYGYTF
TRBJ2-2,NA,TRBV7-2,NA,TGTGCCAGCAGCCTTACTAAATCCGGGGAGCTGTTTTTT,CASSLTKSGELFF
TRBJ1-2,NA,TRBV30,NA,TGTGCCTGGAGGGCCCCCCCCGATGGCTACACCTTC,CAWRAPPDGYTF
TRBJ1-3,NA,TRBV30,NA,TGTGCCTGGACAACGCAGGGTACTGGAAACACCATATATTTT,CAWTTQGTGNTIYF
TRBJ1-3,NA,TRBV6-5,NA,TGTGCCAGCGTATCGGGTGGAAACACCATATATTTT,CASVSGGNTIYF
TRBJ2-1,TRBD2,TRBV10-1,NA,TGCGCCAGCAGCGCCGGACTAGCGGGAGGTGTCAATGAGCAGTTCTTC,CASSAGLAGGVNEQFF
TRBJ1-1,NA,TRBV10-2,NA,TGCGCCAGCAGTGATGGAGAGAACACTGAAGCTTTCTTT,CASSDGENTEAFF
TRBJ1-1,TRBD1,TRBV15,NA,TGTGCGACCACCGGCAAAACGGGGACAGGGCTTAATCGGGCTTTCTTT,CATTGKTGTGLNRAFF
TRBJ1-3,NA,TRBV12-5,NA,TGTGCTAGTGGTTTGGTAGAGGGTCTGGGCGGAAACACCATATATTTT,CASGLVEGLGGNTIYF
TRBJ1-1,NA,TRBV5-8,NA,TGTGCCAGCAGCTCCTACAAAAGAACAGGGCGCACTGAAGCTTTCTTT,CASSSYKRTGRTEAFF
TRBJ2-5,TRBD1,TRBV29-1,NA,TGCAGCGCCGACAGGGGAGGTGGGGAGACCCAGTACTTC,CSADRGGGETQYF
TRBJ2-3,NA,TRBV9,NA,TGTGCCAGCAGCCCGATAGCGGCTAGCACAGATACGCAGTATTTT,CASSPIAASTDTQYF
TRBJ2-1,NA,TRBV11-3,NA,TGTGCCAGCAGCGTCTTCGGGGTAGGCAATGAGCAGTTCTTC,CASSVFGVGNEQFF
TRBJ2-1,NA,TRBV7-2,NA,TGTGCCAGCACCGATAGACTACAGGGCTCCAATGAGCAGTTCTTC,CASTDRLQGSNEQFF
TRBJ2-2,NA,TRBV5-1,NA,TGCGCCAGCTTCCAGGGGGGTTACACCGGGGAGCTGTTTTTT,CASFQGGYTGELFF
TRBJ2-1,NA,TRBV9,once,TGTGCCAGCAGCGTAACCACAGGGTCCGATGAGCAGTTCTTC,CASSVTTGSDEQFF
TRBJ1-1,TRBD1,TRBV9,NA,TGTGCCAGCAGCGTTCAGACAGGGGGCACTGAAGCTTTCTTT,CASSVQTGGTEAFF
TRBJ2-7,NA,TRBV7-2,NA,TGTGCCAGCAGCTCGCCCAATCGACAGATCTCCTACGAGCAGTACTTC,CASSSPNRQISYEQYF
TRBJ2-3,TRBD1,TRBV11-1,NA,TGTGCCAGCAGCACTTCCAGGGGGCGGGATACGCAGTATTTT,CASSTSRGRDTQYF
TRBJ2-3,NA,TRBV7-2,NA,TGTGCCAGCAGCACAGAAATTCGACAGGTGCATTATTTT,CASSTEIRQVHYF
TRBJ2-3,NA,TRBV14,NA,TGTGCCAGCAGCCAAGAGCCCGACACGAGCACAGATACGCAGTATTTT,CASSQEPDTSTDTQYF
TRBJ1-1,NA,TRBV13,NA,TGTGCCAGCAGCTCACAGGGTACGGGCACTGAAGCTTTCTTT,CASSSQGTGTEAFF
TRBJ1-2,TRBD1,TRBV6-1,NA,TGTGCCAGCAGTGATACAGGGGGGGACTATGGCTACACCTTC,CASSDTGGDYGYTF
TRBJ1-1,NA,TRBV7-9,NA,TGTGCCAGCAGCTTACGGACTGGAAACACTGAAGCTTTCTTT,CASSLRTGNTEAFF
TRBJ1-2,NA,TRBV28,NA,TGTGCCAGCAGCCCCTACTCCAGGGTGTCTGGCTACACCTTC,CASSPYSRVSGYTF
TRBJ2-1,NA,TRBV7-9,NA,TGTGCCAGCAGCTCCGCGCTTGAGCAGTTCTTC,CASSSALEQFF
TRBJ2-5,NA,TRBV5-4,NA,TGTGCCAGCAGCTTGGGCAGCCAAGAGACCCAGTACTTC,CASSLGSQETQYF